This T cell receptor (beta chain) was captured in a study of blood T cell repertoires in COVID-19. The CDR3 contains 16 residues. CDR1 SGHRS and CDR2 YFSETQ come from the germline V gene. V gave up 2 bases and J gave up 1 base, with 14 bases separating them. Libraries were prepared by immunoSEQ multiplex PCR; TCRdb keeps only in-frame clonotypes and omits some of them. The table has around 32,000 clones, 90% seen once; the top ten hold roughly 0.99%. The rearrangement uses TRBV5-1 and TRBJ2-3; D call uncertain. This sequence was found in a man aged 70 or older with active or convalescent COVID-19. Sequences were obtained from peripheral blood. This chain's CDR3 is CASSFAAPRGTDTQYF. The CDR3, as DNA: TGCGCCAGCAGCTTCGCGGCACCCCGTGGCACAGATACGCAGTATTTT.